The 5 T cell receptor beta chains below all came from one sample that was sequenced in a study of blood T cell repertoires in COVID-19. Here immunoSEQ multiplex PCR was the method, and the copy in TCRdb shows in-frame clones only, minus some. The table has 150,000 or so clones, over 80% seen once. The material sequenced was peripheral blood. These receptors all stem from a man aged 80 or over with acute or convalescent COVID-19.

The V gene is TRBV11-2, the J gene TRBJ1-1; the D gene is possibly TRBD1 (6 bases). CDR1 and CDR2 from the germline V gene are SGHAT and FQNNGV. The ends were cut back, 2 bases at V and 4 bases at J, with 11 bases in the middle. The CDR3 has 14 residues. CDR3 sequence: CASSLTGRGTEAFF. In DNA form, the CDR3 reads TGTGCCAGCAGCTTAACAGGGAGGGGCACTGAAGCTTTCTTT.

DNA of the CDR3: TGTGCCAGCAGCTTTGACAGCTCCTACGAGCAGTACTTC. Residues: CASSFDSSYEQYF. The genes are TRBV11-3 and TRBJ2-7, with D possibly TRBD1 on 5 matching bases. Germline V gives CDR1 SGHNT, CDR2 YENEEA. The CDR3 consists of 13 residues. Trimming stripped 3 bases from V and 0 bases from J, with 6 bases between.

The chain uses TRBV14 and TRBJ1-1; D is unresolved. Trimming removed 2 bases from V and 1 base from J, with 14 bases in between. Germline V CDR1 and CDR2: SGHDN, FVKESK. There are 16 residues in the CDR3. The CDR3 bases are TGTGCCAGCAGCCAAAGGATTCCAGGATCGAACACTGAAGCTTTCTTT. Its translation is CASSQRIPGSNTEAFF.

J is TRBJ1-2 and V is TRBV5-1, with D maybe TRBD1 (6 bases). CDR3 length: 14 amino acids. Trimming pared 2 bases from V and 4 bases from J, leaving 12 bases between. Looked up from germline, CDR1 is SGHRS and CDR2 is YFSETQ. CDR3 nucleotide sequence: TGCGCCAGCAGCTTTCATCAGGGGATCTATGGCTACACCTTC. Protein product: CASSFHQGIYGYTF.

The chain couples TRBV3-1 (or the pseudogene TRBV3-2) to TRBJ2-5; a possible D gene is TRBD2 (5 bases). The CDR3 runs 15 residues. Trimming cost V 5 bases and J 5 bases, with 18 bases left between them. CDR1 is LGHDT and CDR2 is YNNKEL in the germline V gene (reference sequence). The CDR3 here is CASSVMAGGGETQYF. CDR3 DNA: TGTGCCAGCAGCGTTATGGCAGGAGGTGGGGAGACCCAGTACTTC.